The TCR beta chain under discussion was sequenced for a study of OX40 agonist ivuxolimab in advanced cancers. Study-wide background: All patients had ivuxolimab intravenously every 2 weeks at 0.01 to 10 mg/kg.

Trimming took 5 bases from V and 3 from J, leaving 13 bases between them. The CDR3 sequence is 15 residues long. In germline, CDR1 is LNHDA, CDR2 SQIVND (reference sequence). Clones were read by immunoSEQ multiplex PCR, and TCRdb kept only the in-frame ones, dropping some. The data show almost 85,000 clones, over 85% seen once. This sequence originates from an adult with an advanced solid tumor such as melanoma, head and neck, liver or kidney cancer. The specimen was CD4+ or CD8+ T cells sorted from blood, collected in a trial of the OX40 agonist ivuxolimab. This chain uses TRBV19 with TRBJ2-2; tentative D call: TRBD2 (6 bases). CDR3 protein: CASSARLGDTGELFF. The CDR3, as DNA: TGTGCCAGTAGTGCCCGACTAGGGGACACCGGGGAGCTGTTTTTT.